This entry features one T cell receptor (beta chain) sequence. The data originate from a study of blood T cell repertoires in COVID-19. Overall study context: From the United States, Italy and Spain came samples of acute and convalescent COVID-19. PBMCs, B-cell-depleted T cells, or T cells were the source of the cDNA or gDNA that made up the material.

There are 13 residues in the CDR3. With V trimmed by 7 bases and J by 3 bases, 6 bases remained unmatched. CDR1 is SQVTM and CDR2 is ANQGSEA in the germline V gene. In the authors' methods: Amplification of reference gene primers was used by the study to estimate nucleated cell counts. Some clones are missing from TCRdb's copy, which holds only in-frame ones; the method was immunoSEQ multiplex PCR. V and J calls and clone size are as listed in that table; D and trimming were resolved from the DNA. This repertoire shows 200,000 to 300,000 clones, about 87% found once; its top ten account for roughly 1.6%.

The J gene is TRBJ2-1, the V gene TRBV29-1; TRBD1 matches at 7 bases. The sample was peripheral blood. The source of this sequence is a woman aged 35 to 49 who had recovered from COVID-19. For the CDR3, the DNA is TGCAGCGCATCGGCAGGGGGCTACAATGAGCAGTTCTTC. Protein: CSASAGGYNEQFF.